This T cell receptor beta chain emerged from a study of cytomegalovirus exposure and HLA in healthy donors (dated by TCRdb to the late 2010s). Some background on the complete study: An earlier analysis of under 600 of the donors reported 250 to 300 Gb of sequence data and 100 million to 130 million unique TCR beta sequences from 150 million to 200 million T cells. An early release covering over 500 HLA-typed donors comprised 300 to 350 gigabases of sequencing data and approximately 85 million unique TCR sequences. Of the roughly 400 genotyped donors, 65% to 90% fell in the genetic ancestry cluster associated with self-reported Caucasian donors. The study was designed to test whether signatures of past pathogen exposure could be identified by cataloging public T cell receptors. The study used immunosequencing to profile the T cell repertoires of about 670 subjects and linked those repertoires to cytomegalovirus serostatus. A separate validation cohort of approximately 130 different subjects was used in addition to the 666-subject first cohort. To predict cytomegalovirus infection status, the study combined high-throughput TCR immunosequencing, statistical association of individual TCRs with disease status, and machine learning. To study patterns of TCR occurrence, a later analysis re-analyzed previously published TCR beta repertoires from 666 donors and added high-resolution HLA genotyping. The later analysis used no new phenotypic data to find candidate immune exposures, relying instead on TCR beta sequences and their occurrence across donors. In an earlier analysis of more than 550 of the donors, high-throughput TCR beta sequencing was used to judge whether each TCR beta V gene segment behaved as functional or pseudogenic. Donor age, sex, ethnicity and CMV serostatus were compiled alongside the repertoire data. Genome-wide SNP genotypes for about 65% of the roughly 670 donors were used in a later genetic analysis, which treated that subset as a discovery cohort. Every discovery cohort repertoire had been produced on one sequencing platform. HLA typing covered class I and class II loci at four-digit resolution. Typing coverage varied by locus: about 629-640 donors for A, B, C, DRB1 and DQB1; approximately 520 for DQA1; about 590 for DPA1; 400 to 480 for DPB1. Five DR-DQ haplotypes were treated as single units for association and clustering because of strong linkage in the cohort. Among roughly 400 genotyped donors of the cohort, an average of approximately 240,000 unique TCR beta nucleotide sequences was sequenced per donor, of which about 19% were non-productive.

Libraries were made using the immunoSEQ multiplex PCR assay. For the multiplex PCR, a mixture combining 60 forward primers for TCR Vbeta segments and 13 reverse primers for TCR Jbeta segments was used. The CDR3 region of rearranged TCR beta genes was amplified from genomic DNA by a multiplex PCR assay. The Illumina HiSeq System was used to sequence the amplified TCR beta libraries as 87-base-pair reads. As for the authors' bioinformatics: In a later analysis, roughly 80 million unique TCR beta chains were counted across the approximately 640 repertoires, and roughly 10 million of these chains were shared by at least two donors. Raw reads were error-corrected and collapsed into unique sequences with a nearest-neighbor algorithm that merged closely related sequences to remove PCR and sequencing errors. V, D and J gene segments were assigned by aligning CDR3 sequences to IMGT reference sequences. For a sequence to be retained, a match of at least six nucleotides to both a V gene segment and a J gene segment was required. A rearrangement was called productive if the CDR3 had no stop codons and remained in frame with V and J, and every other rearrangement was called non-productive. Following IMGT convention, CDR3 was defined as the stretch from the second conserved V-encoded cysteine to the conserved J-encoded phenylalanine. The earlier analysis of about 530 of the donors excluded any sequence lacking an unambiguous match to a single V gene segment. In an earlier analysis of some 590 of the donors, a V segment was called functional when productive rearrangements were above 56.7%, and segregating when the standard deviation between donors exceeded 5%. To diagnose cytomegalovirus status from the catalog of TCR beta chain sequences, a statistical classification framework was built. V and J gene assignment, in a later analysis, came from comparing TCR nucleotide sequences with IMGT/GENE-DB human TR gene sequences. Using the TCRdist pipeline, a later analysis assigned CDR3 sequences along with most-parsimonious VDJ recombination scenarios. In a later analysis, each TCR beta chain was defined by its CDR3 amino acid sequence together with its V-gene family, and reads lacking a unique V-gene family were excluded. In a later analysis, some 600 highly shared, low-generation-probability nucleotide sequences were removed to address suspected cross-contamination and a sequencing artifact. In a later analysis, a clonal expansion index for each public chain was calculated from normalized within-repertoire ranks of inferred template counts. Generation probabilities in a later analysis came from a VDJ recombination model fitted to out-of-frame rearrangements, and those results were checked against IGoR. Hypergeometric tests were used in a later analysis to score TCR-TCR, TCR-HLA and TCR-CMV co-occurrence, with a repertoire-size bias correction applied to the TCR pairs. In a later analysis, false discovery rates were estimated by permuting HLA or CMV assignments 20 times. In a later analysis, co-occurring TCRs were grouped using DBSCAN, with TCRdist sequence similarity added in when clustering inside HLA-allele-positive subsets. Repertoires with fewer than 30,000 or more than 120,000 public chains, plus five repertoires with anomalous nucleotide sharing, were excluded from co-occurrence clustering. Sourced from immuneACCESS, this table was stored by TCRdb with only in-frame sequences that have V and J called. A share of the clones is absent; for the studies checked, an unresolved V gene accounts for under half, and the remainder has no known explanation. V and J calls and clone size are given by that table; D and trimming were obtained from the DNA. In this sample the table shows 150,000 to 200,000 clones, 70% to 80% of which occur a single time. 9% to 10% of the sample is in the top ten clones.

The CDR3 measures 15 amino acids from cysteine to phenylalanine. Only CDR3 DNA remains: 45 bases, in frame from the first base. V and J are truncated by 3 bases and 3 bases respectively, leaving an intervening sequence of 12 bases. The germline V gene (reference sequence) specifies MNHEY as CDR1 and SMNVEV as CDR2. Regarding this clone: Its antigen is not yet known. One base away there is no much larger clone; base qualities are not given.

The cohort comprised hundreds of healthy bone marrow donors. At the time of sampling, every cohort member was nominally healthy, though immune exposures that went unrecorded were likely present. The donor tested CMV seropositive and was one of the 289 seropositive cohort members. Each donor provided a peripheral blood sample, and peripheral blood mononuclear cells were used for TCR beta sequencing. The Qiagen DNeasy Blood Extraction Kit was used to extract genomic DNA from the blood cell samples. Paper-wide results and their limitations: A further reported finding was that TCR beta sequences accurately predicted the HLA-A and HLA-B alleles for most subjects in the first cohort. Sequencing depth was assumed to be roughly uniform across donors in the presence/absence analyses, though that assumption may not hold. V-gene and J-gene trimming of TCR beta chains was associated with a missense DCLRE1C variant in a later genetic analysis, and the association was replicated in an independent cohort. A cluster of highly shared sequence variants was judged likely to represent a technical artifact of the sequencing pipeline. The cohort was sequenced for TCR beta chains only, and without alpha or paired-chain data the features that could be detected were limited. It was suggested by the authors that the approach could potentially be generalized to other disease states and immunological phenotypes. A later analysis reported that several top co-occurrence clusters appeared linked to parvovirus B19, influenza, CMV and Epstein-Barr virus. According to a later genetic analysis, donors in an Asian-associated ancestry cluster had fewer N-insertions in productive TCRs than the approximately 610-donor mean. The classifier was reported to diagnose cytomegalovirus status with high specificity and sensitivity in both the original and validation cohorts. Correlated functional status among segregating V segments might be attributable to linkage disequilibrium, but an unknown experimental factor could not be ruled out. A later analysis found that most CMV-associated TCR beta chains appeared HLA-restricted, with HLA associations seemingly driven largely by CMV exposure. A later analysis found that HLA-associated TCR beta chains were more clonally expanded and had lower generation probabilities than equally common non-associated chains. Some IMGT-functional V segments, including TRBV6-2 and TRBV6-3, could not be told apart with the 87-base-pair reads, so those segments were excluded. The study gave a list of about 150 TCR beta chains associated with cytomegalovirus. At a false discovery rate of 0.05, a later analysis linked around 17,000 TCR beta sequences to specific HLA alleles. Across donors, most TCR sequences were observed very rarely, whereas some public TCRs were present in many individuals. HLA typing was unavailable for some donors at each locus, so association tests used only the typed subset. In vitro tests confirmed that a few of the cytomegalovirus-associated TCR beta chains recognize cytomegalovirus antigens. Because counts were too low, fewer than 20 rarely observed V segments, including chromosome 9 orphons, were excluded from the earlier analysis of 587 of the donors. The only immune exposure information available for the cohort was CMV serostatus. Strong co-occurrence of HLA alleles, especially DR and DQ, made assigning TCR associations to individual alleles difficult. In a later analysis, the rate of TCR association differed among HLA loci, with DRB1 alleles having the most associated TCRs and HLA-C alleles having the fewest. Broadly in line with IMGT annotations, most TCR beta V segments showed up in productive rearrangements about 87% or about 30% of the time in an earlier analysis of several hundred of the donors.

The chain uses TRBV27 and TRBJ1-5; TRBD1 could be the D gene, as 5 bases match. The sequencing input was PBMCs. The sequence derives from a man younger than 35 in good health and CMV-seropositive. The CDR3 protein is CASSFSRQLNQPQHF. The DNA sequence reads TGTGCCAGCAGTTTCTCCCGACAGCTCAATCAGCCCCAGCATTTT.